Reported below is one T cell receptor beta chain. This sample was included in a study of CD8+ T cells in alopecia areata. After isolation, RNA underwent reverse transcription to generate cDNA as the sequencing template. Libraries were prepared by immunoSEQ multiplex PCR; TCRdb keeps only in-frame clonotypes and omits some of them. This table holds 100,000 to 150,000 clones, about 50% found once. Researchers gathered lesional scalp punch biopsies and peripheral blood from patients with alopecia areata. Sorting of PBMCs yielded the CD4+ and CD8+ T cells. Trimming cost V 6 bases and J 9 bases, with 9 bases left between them. Germline CDR1 and CDR2: MNHEY and SMNVEV (reference sequence). The CDR3 sequence is 11 residues long.

This chain links TRBV27 with TRBJ2-4; D unresolved. The sequenced sample was NKG2D-low CD8+ T cells sorted from blood. The sequence derives from a human donor with alopecia areata. The CDR3 coding sequence is TGTGCCAGCAGATTTCAACGCATTCAGTACTTC. As protein: CASRFQRIQYF.